The present TCR beta chain was sequenced within a study of OX40 agonist ivuxolimab in advanced cancers. TCRdb keeps only in-frame clones here, not all; method: immunoSEQ multiplex PCR. Among tens of thousands of clones listed, roughly nine tenths were seen once. Points on this clone: Its antigen is unknown.

General study results and limits: The study observed clonal expansion of CD4+ and CD8+ blood T cells by week 6 at 0.1 to 3.0 mg/kg. More expanded clones were seen, on average, in CD8+ T cells than in CD4+.

Germline values: CDR1 KGHSH, CDR2 LQKENI. V lost 0 bases and J 4 bases, leaving 15 bases between the germline ends. The CDR3 sequence is 16 residues long. The source was CD4+ or CD8+ T cells sorted from blood, collected in a trial of the OX40 agonist ivuxolimab. The chain has TRBV18 and TRBJ1-2; D remains ambiguous. This TCR was sampled from an adult with an advanced solid tumor such as melanoma, head and neck, liver or kidney cancer. CDR3 sequence reads: CASSPPGPKRGYGYTF. In nucleotides, the CDR3 is TGTGCCAGCTCACCACCGGGCCCAAAACGCGGCTATGGCTACACCTTC. Together with reference TRBV18 and TRBJ1-2, the CDR3 gives the full variable domain: NAGVMQNPRHLVRRRGQEARLRCSPMKGHSHVYWYRQLPEEGLKFMVYLQKENIIDESGMPKERFSAEFPKEGPSILRIQQVVRGDSAAYFCASSPPGPKRGYGYTFGSGTRLTVV.